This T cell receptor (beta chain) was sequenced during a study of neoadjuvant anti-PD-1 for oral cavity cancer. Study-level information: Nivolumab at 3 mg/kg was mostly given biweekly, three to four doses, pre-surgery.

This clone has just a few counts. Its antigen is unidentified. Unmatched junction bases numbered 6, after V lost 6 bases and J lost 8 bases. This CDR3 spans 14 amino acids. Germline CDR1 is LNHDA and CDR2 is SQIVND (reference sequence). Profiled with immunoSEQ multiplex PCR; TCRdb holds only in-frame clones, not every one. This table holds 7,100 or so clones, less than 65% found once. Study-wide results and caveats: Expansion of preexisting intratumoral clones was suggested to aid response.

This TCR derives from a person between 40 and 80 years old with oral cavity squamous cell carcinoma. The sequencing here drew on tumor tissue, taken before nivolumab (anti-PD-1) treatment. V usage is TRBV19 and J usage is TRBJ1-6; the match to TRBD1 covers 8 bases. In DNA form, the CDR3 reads TGTGCCAGTAGGACAGGGGATTTAGATTCACCCCTCCACTTT. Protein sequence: CASRTGDLDSPLHF.